This TCR beta chain is drawn from a study of response to subunit inactivated influenza vaccine. This CDR3 contains 13 residues. Germline CDR1 reads DFQATT; CDR2 reads SNEGSKA (reference sequence). V was clipped by 1 base and J by 4 bases, with 10 bases between them. TCRdb reprocessed the RT-PCR reads with MiXCR, giving one entry per CDR3 protein. The repertoire holds some 550,000 distinct CDR3 sequences, with around a quarter as singletons. The same sample was also studied in work on T cells expressing NK-cell markers. That report notes: 5'RACE template switching with UMIs generated TCR beta cDNA. Sorted CD3+CD56+NKG2C+, CD3+CD56+NKG2C- and CD3+CD56-NKG2C+ T cells supplied TCR beta repertoires. HCMV seropositivity marked seven of the eight sequenced donors; one was seronegative. In a few donors, these clonotypes also led the CD3+CD56-NKG2C+ fraction. Whether expanded NKG2C+ T cell clones were HCMV-specific remained unclear.

The receptor's source is a man in his forties or fifties who received an inactivated influenza vaccine. This sample comprised CD4+ T cells sorted from PBMCs, obtained 12 days after vaccination. V usage is TRBV20-1 and J usage is TRBJ1-1, with a possible D match to TRBD1 (5 bases). CDR3 region: CSARAMGGTEAFF. In DNA, the CDR3 is TGCAGTGCTAGAGCCATGGGGGGCACTGAAGCTTTCTTT.